Below, 31 T cell receptor beta chains from the same sample are listed, as sequenced in a study of radiotherapy plus CTLA-4 blockade in lung cancer. Some clones are missing from TCRdb's copy, which holds only in-frame ones; the method was immunoSEQ multiplex PCR. The sample has roughly 15,000 clones; approximately 76% are singletons. The sample in question was peripheral blood, obtained from a patient treated with radiotherapy plus ipilimumab. Receptors were obtained from a human donor with non-small cell lung cancer whose response to radiotherapy plus ipilimumab could not be evaluated.

The chain links TRBV11-2 to TRBJ2-7; tentatively, D is TRBD1 (5 bases). The CDR3 has 13 residues. Germline lookup yields CDR1 SGHAT and CDR2 FQNNGV. The V end lost 3 bases, the J end lost 2 bases, and 8 bases lay between the germline ends. This chain's CDR3 is CASSLRQPYEQYV. The CDR3 DNA is TGTGCCAGCAGCTTGAGACAGCCCTACGAGCAGTACGTC.

The CDR3 is CASSYGHTNTEAFF. For the CDR3, the DNA is TGTGCCAGCAGCTATGGACACACGAACACTGAAGCTTTCTTT. This sequence joins TRBV7-9 and TRBJ1-1, with D maybe TRBD1 (5 bases). The length of the CDR3 is 14 residues. The V end lost 4 bases, the J end lost 1 base, and 10 bases lay between the germline ends. Germline CDR1 SEHNR, CDR2 FQNEAQ (reference sequence).

By share, this clone ranks as medium-sized. This chain links TRBV10-3 with TRBJ1-6; D may be TRBD1 (6 bases). V was trimmed by 7 bases and J by 11 bases, leaving 18 bases between them. The CDR3 loop spans 14 amino acids. CDR1 is ENHRY, CDR2 SYGVKD, per germline. In DNA, the CDR3 is TGTGCCATCAATCAGGGGTCCCCAAGGGCACCCCTCCACTTT. Translated: CAINQGSPRAPLHF.

The chain recombines TRBV10-2 with TRBJ1-3; D possibly corresponds to TRBD1 (6 bases). V was pared by 3 bases and J by 3 bases, with 12 bases between. The CDR3 is made up of 15 amino acids. Germline loops: CDR1 WSHSY, CDR2 SAAADI. The CDR3 protein is CASSDTGLSGNTIYF. The CDR3 coding sequence is TGCGCCAGCAGTGACACAGGGTTGAGTGGAAACACCATATATTTT.

The CDR3 protein is CSVEGTGMVAFF. The CDR3, as DNA: TGCAGCGTTGAGGGGACAGGGATGGTAGCTTTCTTT. The chain recombines TRBV29-1 with TRBJ1-1; 9 nucleotides agree with TRBD1. Germline CDR1 and CDR2: SQVTM and ANQGSEA. With 3 bases clipped from V and 10 bases from J, the junction kept 6 bases outside the gene matches. This CDR3 spans 12 amino acids.

This clone has a single count. The chain recombines TRBV10-2 with TRBJ2-2; TRBD1 matches 8 bases. CDR1 and CDR2 (germline): WSHSY, SAAADI. The CDR3 is 14 residues long. Trimming took 9 bases from V and 5 from J; bases not matched to a gene: 8. CDR3 amino acids: CARADRDWTGELFF. The CDR3 DNA reads TGCGCCAGGGCGGACAGGGATTGGACCGGGGAGCTGTTTTTT.

J is TRBJ2-3 and V is TRBV4-3; D is ambiguous. The CDR3 is 15 amino acids. From germline, CDR1 is LGHNA and CDR2 YSLEER. The V and J ends lost 3 bases and 1 base respectively, with 11 bases between them. The CDR3 loop is CASSQVRSGTDTQYF. DNA for the CDR3: TGCGCCAGCAGCCAGGTCAGGTCAGGCACAGATACGCAGTATTTT.

This chain joins TRBV6-1 and TRBJ2-7, with D possibly TRBD1 on 6 matching bases. The CDR3 runs 13 residues. The V gene lost 7 bases and the J gene lost 3 bases, with 13 bases spanning the gap. CDR1 is MNHNS, CDR2 SASEGT, per germline. CDR3 sequence reads: CASTLTGNYEQYF. CDR3 DNA: TGTGCCAGCACCCTTACAGGGAACTACGAGCAGTACTTC.

This clone has more than one count but fewer than ten. The chain joins TRBV5-1 to TRBJ2-5, with D possibly matching TRBD1 (5 bases). This CDR3 is 14 amino acids long. CDR1 is SGHRS and CDR2 is YFSETQ in the germline V gene. The germline V and J ends were trimmed by 3 bases and 4 bases, with 13 bases remaining between them. As DNA, the CDR3 is TGCGCCAGCAGCTCAACCTACCAGGGAGAGACCCAGTACTTC. This sequence encodes CASSSTYQGETQYF.

This clone has just a few counts. V is TRBV10-3 and J is TRBJ2-6; a possible D gene is TRBD1 (5 bases). Deletions cut 10 bases from V and 4 bases from J, with 20 bases between. This CDR3 region has 16 residues. Germline CDR1 reads ENHRY; CDR2 reads SYGVKD. CDR3 bases: TGTGCCACGATACAGGCGGCCGTTTCGGGGGCCAACGTCCTGACTTTC. Its translation: CATIQAAVSGANVLTF.

The chain carries TRBV29-1 and TRBJ2-5, with TRBD2 as a possible D gene (5 bases). CDR3 length: 13 residues. Germline assignment: CDR1 SQVTM and CDR2 ANQGSEA. V was pared by 6 bases and J by 4 bases, with 15 bases between. This CDR3 reads CSVSPGGRETQYF. DNA of the CDR3: TGCAGCGTCTCCCCGGGTGGGAGAGAGACCCAGTACTTC.

This sequence joins TRBV7-3 and TRBJ2-1; TRBD1 aligns across 7 bases. The CDR3 is 15 residues long. The J segment lost 4 bases and the V segment lost 2 bases, leaving 5 bases of the junction unmatched. Germline V lookup: CDR1 SGHTA, CDR2 FQGTGA. Written as DNA, the CDR3 is TGTGCCAGCAGCTTAGAGGGGGCATTGTACAATGAGCAGTTCTTC. As protein: CASSLEGALYNEQFF.

V gene TRBV11-2 combines with J gene TRBJ2-7; 7 bases fit TRBD1. Losses at the gene ends were 4 bases for V and 2 bases for J; bases not matched to a gene: 8. Germline V gene sequence: CDR1 SGHAT, CDR2 FQNNGV. This CDR3 spans 15 amino acids. The CDR3 nucleotides are TGTGCCAGCAGCTCGCCGGGACAGACCGCCTACGAGCAGTACTTC. Translating it yields CASSSPGQTAYEQYF.

The chain recombines TRBV5-1 with TRBJ2-1, with 7 bases aligning to TRBD1. After removal of 0 bases from V and 4 bases from J, the junction contained 4 bases not matched to a gene. CDR3 length equals 15 residues. The germline CDR1 and CDR2 sequences are SGHRS and YFSETQ. The CDR3 here is CASSLEGTAYNEQFF. CDR3 in DNA: TGCGCCAGCAGCTTGGAGGGGACAGCTTACAATGAGCAGTTCTTC.

This clone was seen a handful of times. The chain uses TRBV4-1 and TRBJ2-7; possible D gene TRBD1, 6 bases. The length of the CDR3 is 16 residues. V was cut by 1 base and J by 5 bases, with 18 bases left in between. Germline values: CDR1 MGHRA, CDR2 YSYEKL. The DNA for the CDR3 is TGCGCCAGCAGCCAAGTAAACCCCCAGGGGCGGAACGAGCAGTACTTC. It codes for CASSQVNPQGRNEQYF.

The chain employs TRBV19 and TRBJ2-6; TRBD2 might be the D (6 bases). Trimming pared 4 bases from V and 0 bases from J, leaving 13 bases between. CDR1 LNHDA and CDR2 SQIVND come from the germline V gene (reference sequence). The CDR3 is made up of 17 amino acids. The CDR3 spells CASSRRGSISGANVLTF. The CDR3 coding sequence is TGTGCCAGTAGTAGGAGGGGAAGCATCTCTGGGGCCAACGTCCTGACTTTC.

The chain couples TRBV7-2 to TRBJ1-2; 10 nucleotides agree with TRBD1. This CDR3 region has 14 residues. V was pared by 10 bases and J by 11 bases, with 16 bases of the junction left unmatched. CDR1 is SGHTA, CDR2 FQGNSA, per germline. The CDR3 sequence is CATDPGQGRPAYTF. CDR3 DNA sequence: TGTGCCACCGATCCGGGACAGGGGCGGCCCGCATACACCTTC.

The genes are TRBV2 and TRBJ1-2; D ambiguous. Looked up from germline, CDR1 is SNHLY and CDR2 is FYNNEI. The CDR3 extends over 12 amino acids. V gave up 7 bases and J gave up 3 bases, with 9 bases separating them. CDR3 amino acids: CASMREDYGYTF. The CDR3 DNA sequence: TGTGCCAGCATGAGGGAGGACTATGGCTACACCTTC.

The J gene is TRBJ1-5, the V gene TRBV6-1, with 8 positions matching TRBD1. J gave up 6 bases and V 3 bases, and 7 bases lay outside the gene matches. Germline V gives CDR1 MNHNS, CDR2 SASEGT. The CDR3 sequence is 15 residues long. CDR3 amino acids: CASSEGQGASQPQHF. For the CDR3, the DNA is TGTGCCAGCAGTGAGGGGCAGGGGGCTAGTCAGCCCCAGCATTTT.

In its sample, this clone was seen once. The chain recombines TRBV29-1 with TRBJ2-6, with 10 bases aligning to TRBD1. Germline CDR1 is SQVTM and CDR2 is ANQGSEA. Germline trimming cut 0 bases from V and 2 bases from J; bases unmatched to any gene: 7. The CDR3 totals 18 residues. CDR3 loop: CSVEDQQGQGAGANVLTF. Here the CDR3 DNA reads TGCAGCGTTGAAGATCAACAAGGACAGGGGGCTGGGGCCAACGTCCTGACTTTC.

V usage is TRBV2 and J usage is TRBJ2-7, with a possible D match to TRBD2 (6 bases). This CDR3 has 13 residues. The germline gives CDR1 SNHLY, CDR2 FYNNEI. Trimming took 8 bases from V and 6 from J, leaving 17 bases between them. This CDR3 is CASSEGAGREQYF. The DNA of the CDR3 is TGTGCCAGCTCGGAAGGGGCGGGACGCGAGCAGTACTTC.

This clone has only a few counts. V gene TRBV30 combines with J gene TRBJ1-1; no reliable D call. The CDR3 runs to 12 residues. The germline gives CDR1 GTSNPN, CDR2 SVGIG (reference sequence). Trimming removed 0 bases at V and 11 bases at J, with 13 bases between. The CDR3 region has the DNA TGTGCCTGGAGTGTACTCGCCCTTGGTGCTTTCTTT. Its protein product is CAWSVLALGAFF.

In its sample, this clone is medium-sized. The chain is built from TRBV11-3 and TRBJ1-1; 7 bases map to TRBD1. The length of the CDR3 is 13 residues. CDR1 is SGHNT, CDR2 YENEEA, per germline. The J segment lost 0 bases and the V segment lost 9 bases, leaving 4 bases of the junction unmatched. Here the CDR3 reads CASSDRLNTEAFF. The CDR3 nucleotides read TGTGCCAGTTCGGACAGGTTGAACACTGAAGCTTTCTTT.

The chain combines TRBV10-3 with TRBJ2-7; perhaps TRBD1 as D (6 bases). CDR1 and CDR2 (germline): ENHRY, SYGVKD. The CDR3 totals 11 residues. Trimming pared 8 bases from V and 6 bases from J, leaving 11 bases between. This chain's CDR3 is CAISTGAEQYV. As DNA, the CDR3 is TGTGCCATCTCGACAGGCGCCGAGCAGTACGTC.

This chain links TRBV7-6 with TRBJ1-1, with a possible D match to TRBD1 (6 bases). The CDR3 runs to 14 residues. Trimming stripped 5 bases from V and 4 bases from J, with 14 bases between. CDR1 is SGHVS, CDR2 FNYEAQ, per germline. CDR3 region: CASSSGQLGTEAFF. CDR3 DNA: TGTGCCAGCAGCAGCGGACAGTTGGGCACTGAAGCTTTCTTT.

This clone has a handful of counts. The chain employs TRBV2 and TRBJ2-5; D might be TRBD2 (6 bases). CDR3 size: 14 residues. CDR1 and CDR2 from the germline V gene are SNHLY and FYNNEI. Trimming left V 4 bases short and J 0 bases short, with 9 bases between. The chain's CDR3 is CASSGGRYQETQYF. CDR3 in DNA: TGTGCCAGCAGTGGGGGGAGGTACCAAGAGACCCAGTACTTC.

The rearrangement joins TRBV5-4 to TRBJ2-2, with D hard to call. There are 15 residues in the CDR3. Deletions cut 1 base from V and 2 bases from J, with 9 bases between. Germline V lookup: CDR1 SGHNT, CDR2 YYREEE (reference sequence). The CDR3 reads CASSLSQANTGELFF. The CDR3 nucleotides read TGTGCCAGCAGCTTGAGCCAGGCCAACACCGGGGAGCTGTTTTTT.

This chain joins TRBV30 and TRBJ1-1, with a tentative D call TRBD1 (5 bases). V was shortened by 1 base and J by 11 bases, with 14 bases between the two germline ends. Germline loops: CDR1 GTSNPN, CDR2 SVGIG (reference sequence). This CDR3 comprises 12 residues. The CDR3 sequence: CAWSAVAGRAFF. The CDR3 DNA is TGTGCCTGGAGTGCGGTGGCAGGGCGGGCTTTCTTT.

The genes are TRBV2 and TRBJ2-3, with D tentatively TRBD1 (6 bases). CDR3 size: 15 residues. Germline V lookup: CDR1 SNHLY, CDR2 FYNNEI. Trimming left V 2 bases short and J 8 bases short, with 17 bases between. The CDR3 sequence is CASSETSMGAGTQYF. The CDR3 bases are TGTGCCAGCAGTGAAACGTCAATGGGGGCAGGTACGCAGTATTTT.

This chain connects TRBV7-9 to TRBJ2-1; D unclear. This CDR3 is 16 amino acids long. Germline assignment: CDR1 SEHNR and CDR2 FQNEAQ (reference sequence). The germline V and J ends were trimmed by 2 bases and 0 bases, with 11 bases remaining between them. This chain's CDR3 is CASSLNPLSSYNEQFF. In nucleotides, the CDR3 is TGTGCCAGCAGCTTAAACCCCCTGAGCTCCTACAATGAGCAGTTCTTC.

V usage is TRBV11-2 and J usage is TRBJ1-2; 10 bases fit TRBD1. The V segment lost 1 base and the J segment 6 bases; nucleotides outside the gene matches: 2. The CDR3 covers 14 residues. CDR1 and CDR2 from the germline V gene are SGHAT and FQNNGV. The CDR3 spells CASSLGTGGDGYTF. Here the CDR3 DNA reads TGTGCCAGCAGCTTAGGGACAGGGGGGGATGGCTACACCTTC.